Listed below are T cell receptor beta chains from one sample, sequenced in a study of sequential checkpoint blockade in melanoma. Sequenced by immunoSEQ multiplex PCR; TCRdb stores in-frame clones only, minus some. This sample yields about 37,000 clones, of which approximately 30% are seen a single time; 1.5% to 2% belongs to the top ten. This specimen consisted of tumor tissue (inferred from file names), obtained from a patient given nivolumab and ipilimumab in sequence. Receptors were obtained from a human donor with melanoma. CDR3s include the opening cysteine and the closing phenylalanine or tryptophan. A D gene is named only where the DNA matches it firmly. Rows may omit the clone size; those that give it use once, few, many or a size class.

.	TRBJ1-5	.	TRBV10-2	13	CAGGVDSNQPQHF	TGCGCCGGAGGGGTGGATAGCAATCAGCCCCAGCATTTT
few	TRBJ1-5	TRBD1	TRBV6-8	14	CASRTGLGNQPQHF	TGTGCCAGCAGGACAGGGTTGGGCAATCAGCCCCAGCATTTT
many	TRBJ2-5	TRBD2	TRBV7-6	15	CASSPGTSGQETQYF	TGTGCCAGCAGCCCTGGGACTAGCGGACAAGAGACCCAGTACTTC
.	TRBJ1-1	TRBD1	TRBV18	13	CASSSDRVFEAFF	TGTGCCAGCTCTTCCGACAGGGTTTTTGAAGCTTTCTTT
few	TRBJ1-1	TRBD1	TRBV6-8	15	CASSTSDRGHTEAFF	TGTGCCAGCAGTACCTCGGACAGGGGACACACTGAAGCTTTCTTT
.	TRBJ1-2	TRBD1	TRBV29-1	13	CSVILSGQAVGAF	TGCAGCGTGATTTTATCGGGACAGGCCGTCGGCGCCTTC
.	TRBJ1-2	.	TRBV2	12	CASTIRGYGYTF	TGTGCCAGCACCATCCGTGGCTATGGCTACACCTTC
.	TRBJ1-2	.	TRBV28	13	CASSGGQGYGYTF	TGTGCCAGCAGTGGAGGGCAGGGATATGGCTACACCTTC
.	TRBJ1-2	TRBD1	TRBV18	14	CASSPPGTGGGYTF	TGTGCCAGCTCACCACCCGGGACAGGGGGTGGCTACACCTTC
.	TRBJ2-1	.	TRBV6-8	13	CASRDGVHNEQFF	TGTGCCAGCAGAGACGGGGTCCACAATGAGCAGTTCTTC
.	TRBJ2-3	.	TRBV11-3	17	CASSRSMGRGSTDTQYF	TGTGCCAGCAGCCGATCTATGGGCAGGGGAAGCACAGATACGCAGTATTTT
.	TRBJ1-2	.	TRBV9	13	CASSPTGNYGYTF	TGTGCCAGCAGCCCGACGGGTAACTATGGCTACACCTTC
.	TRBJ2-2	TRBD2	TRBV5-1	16	CASSFVGLAGLGELFF	TGCGCCAGCAGCTTTGTAGGACTAGCGGGACTCGGGGAGCTGTTTTTT
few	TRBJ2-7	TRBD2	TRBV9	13	CASSRTSGVEQYF	TGTGCCAGCAGCCGGACTAGCGGGGTTGAGCAGTACTTC
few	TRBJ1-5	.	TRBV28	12	CASNKLAQPQHF	TGTGCCAGCAACAAACTTGCCCAGCCCCAGCATTTT
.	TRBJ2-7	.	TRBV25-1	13	CASSVTGTYEQYF	TGTGCCAGCAGTGTCACAGGGACCTACGAGCAGTACTTC
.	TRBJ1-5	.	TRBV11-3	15	CASSQIGSDNQPQHF	TGTGCCAGCAGCCAAATAGGGTCAGATAATCAGCCCCAGCATTTT
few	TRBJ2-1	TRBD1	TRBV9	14	CASTGRGPYNEQFF	TGTGCCAGCACAGGCAGGGGGCCCTACAATGAGCAGTTCTTC
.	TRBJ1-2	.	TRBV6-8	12	CASRTANYGYTF	TGTGCCAGCCGGACGGCGAACTATGGCTACACCTTC
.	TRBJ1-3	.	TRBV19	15	CASSLSTGTPNTIYF	TGTGCCAGTAGTTTAAGCACAGGGACGCCAAACACCATATATTTT
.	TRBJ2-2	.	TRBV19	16	CASSIWGIRNTGELFF	TGTGCCAGTAGTATATGGGGGATTAGGAACACCGGGGAGCTGTTTTTT
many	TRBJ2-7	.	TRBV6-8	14	CASSSWDGYYEQYF	TGTGCCAGCAGTTCATGGGACGGCTACTACGAGCAGTACTTC